This T cell receptor beta chain emerged from a study of T cell repertoires in cytomegalovirus infection. Across the whole study: In public TCR beta signatures, there were indications of both CMV infection and matching HLA type.

This clonotype was detected a few times. This CDR3 contains 16 residues. The V gene lost 1 base and the J gene lost 5 bases, with 15 bases spanning the gap. CDR1 LGHDT and CDR2 YNNKEL come from the germline V gene (reference sequence). TCRdb called the reads again in MiXCR, with one record for every CDR3 protein. Counted here are roughly 600,000 distinct CDR3 sequences, roughly 24% occurring once; the ten biggest clones make up roughly 8%. The sequence was obtained from a human donor in good health (CMV status not recorded). Some clones in this sample may be carry-over from other donors' samples. Sequencing was carried out using CD8+ T cells from PBMCs. The chain has TRBV3-1 and TRBJ2-1, with D tentatively TRBD1 (5 bases). CDR3 sequence reads: CASSQVNEWTHNEQFF. CDR3 nucleotides: TGTGCCAGCAGCCAAGTAAACGAATGGACACACAATGAGCAGTTCTTC.